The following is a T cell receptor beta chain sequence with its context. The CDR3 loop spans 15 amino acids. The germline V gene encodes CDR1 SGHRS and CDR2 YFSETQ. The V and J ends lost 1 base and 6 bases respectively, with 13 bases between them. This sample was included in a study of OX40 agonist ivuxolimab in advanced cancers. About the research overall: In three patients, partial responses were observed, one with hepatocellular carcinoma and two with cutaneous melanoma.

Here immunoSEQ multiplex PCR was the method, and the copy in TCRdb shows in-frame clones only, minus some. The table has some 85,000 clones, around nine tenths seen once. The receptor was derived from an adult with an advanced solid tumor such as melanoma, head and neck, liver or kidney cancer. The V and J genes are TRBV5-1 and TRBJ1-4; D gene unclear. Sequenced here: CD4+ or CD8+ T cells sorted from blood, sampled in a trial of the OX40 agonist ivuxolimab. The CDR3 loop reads CASSLSARADEKLFF. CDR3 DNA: TGCGCCAGCAGCTTGTCCGCTCGGGCGGATGAAAAACTGTTTTTT.